This entry is about one T cell receptor (beta chain). The antigen is undetermined. The PCR employed 60 Vbeta primers together with 13 Jbeta primers. Sequencing used immunoSEQ multiplex PCR; TCRdb keeps in-frame clones, though not all of them. The sample holds over 150,000 clones; about four fifths are singletons and the top ten take 0.08% to 0.1%. This sample is drawn from a study of cytomegalovirus exposure and HLA in healthy donors. This CDR3 spans 12 amino acids. Trimming left V 5 bases short and J 8 bases short, with 11 bases between. Germline-derived CDR1 and CDR2 are SNHLY and FYNNEI. Study-wide results and limits: Among immune exposure information, only CMV serostatus was available. Donors were assumed by presence/absence analyses to have roughly uniform sequencing depth. The number of N-insertions in an Asian-associated ancestry cluster was reportedly below the roughly 620-donor mean in a later analysis. Common viral pathogens were later found to be apparently linked to several of the most significant clusters.

The receptor was derived from a boy aged 2 to 9 in good health and CMV-seronegative. The chain has TRBV2 and TRBJ2-3; D call uncertain. The sequenced material came from PBMCs. CDR3 loop: CASSLEKSTQYF. The DNA of the CDR3 is TGTGCCAGCAGTTTGGAGAAGAGTACGCAGTATTTT.